The TCR beta chain described here comes from a study of CD8 T cells in Susac syndrome (dated by TCRdb to between 2018 and 2021). Regarding the research as a whole: The study used repertoire sequencing to test whether antigen drove CD8+ T cell activation and differentiation in Susac syndrome. The study compared CD8+ T cell repertoire clonality among 12 healthy donors, roughly 14 Susac syndrome patients and approximately 16 multiple sclerosis patients.

Overall study outcomes, separate from this receptor: The number of individuals in the TCR sequencing and HLA analysis was acknowledged as relatively small.

Peripheral blood CD8+ and CD4+ T cells from healthy donors, Susac syndrome patients and multiple sclerosis patients were profiled using high-throughput TCR beta sequencing. Treatment-naive patients with stable or active relapsing-remitting disease fulfilling revised McDonald criteria were used as multiple sclerosis controls. Bulk CD8+ and CD4+ T cells were purified by magnetic negative isolation, whereas CD8+ TEMRA cells were enriched by FACS. Blood was collected in EDTA tubes and processed within 24 hours, with PBMCs isolated through density gradient centrifugation. PBMCs intended for TCR sequencing were cryopreserved in liquid nitrogen and thawed later in a water bath at 37 degrees C. The sorted or isolated CD4+, CD8+ and CD8+ TEMRA cells had a purity of 90% or higher. As to this clonotype: This receptor's antigen is unknown. Within one base of it there is no much larger clone, and no base qualities were kept.

RNA was extracted using the RNeasy kit, and roughly 0.5 to 1 ug of the RNA was reverse transcribed with random hexamers. TCR beta CDR3 regions were amplified with the immunoSEQ multiplex PCR assay covering 54 Vbeta and 13 Jbeta segments. Bias from PCR amplification was corrected by using a synthetic template baseline for primer optimization and for computational correction. Per the original workflow: Only productive sequences were kept, with reads annotated to V, D and J genes according to IMGT and analyzed in immunoSEQ Analyzer. To calculate clonality, Shannon entropy was normalized by log2 of the number of productive unique sequences and then subtracted from one. For each patient and control, public and private clones were evaluated within the 100 most prevalent clones. Clones were defined as Susac-specific when absent from the healthy and MS cohorts, from roughly 1,100 published viral clones and from other ImmuneACCESS disease sequences. Using fastp trimming at Q25 and MiXCR clonotype assembly, TCRdb reanalyzed the public sequencing data and kept in-frame beta chains. Identical CDR3 proteins give one entry, which carries the most common genes and DNA. TCRdb, not the original authors, processed these V and J calls. The sample yields some 450,000 distinct CDR3 sequences; around 85% were counted once. About 0.12% of the sample lies in the top ten.

This receptor was taken from a human donor with multiple sclerosis. Material for sequencing was CD8+ T cells from PBMCs.

The DNA is as follows: TGTGCCAGCACCCTTGGAATGTCTACCTACAATGAGCAGTTCTTC. Translated, this is CASTLGMSTYNEQFF. The rearranged segments are TRBV27 and TRBJ2-1, with the D segment identity uncertain. V loses 7 bases of germline sequence and J loses 2 bases, and the interval between the two ends is 15 bases. There are 15 amino acids in the CDR3, from cysteine to phenylalanine inclusive. Only the CDR3 DNA is retained, 45 bases long and in frame from the first base. The germline V gene (reference sequence) gives CDR1 as MNHEY and CDR2 as SMNVEV.